This TCR beta chain was observed in a study of blood T cells in healthy people across ages. Study observations and caveats: Bulk PBMC profiling left naive and antigen-experienced comparisons inconclusive. Observed TCR beta diversity per million T cells went down as age went up. This fall followed a roughly linear course with age.

In terms of origin and age, donors were healthy Caucasian individuals from Russia aged 6 to 90. Total RNA was extracted at no less than 5 micrograms per sample. For this clonotype: Its antigen is unidentified.

Sample-barcoded 5' priming and a J-beta primer mix drove a second PCR of roughly 6 to 12 cycles. TCRdb re-analysed the 5' RACE reads in MiXCR, keeping a single row per CDR3 protein. The profile shows some 1,500,000 distinct CDR3 sequences, about 42% of them singletons. CDR3 length: 14 amino acids. Trimming shortened V by 1 base and J by 4 bases, and 10 bases separated the two germline ends. Sequencing was done on a sample of blood. The chain uses TRBV12-3 or TRBV12-4 and TRBJ2-5; D possibly corresponds to TRBD1 (6 bases). The receptor's source is a woman between 18 and 29 years old in good health. The CDR3 nucleotides are TGTGCCAGCAGTTTAGTAGCCAGGGGAGAGACCCAGTACTTC. Translation gives CASSLVARGETQYF.